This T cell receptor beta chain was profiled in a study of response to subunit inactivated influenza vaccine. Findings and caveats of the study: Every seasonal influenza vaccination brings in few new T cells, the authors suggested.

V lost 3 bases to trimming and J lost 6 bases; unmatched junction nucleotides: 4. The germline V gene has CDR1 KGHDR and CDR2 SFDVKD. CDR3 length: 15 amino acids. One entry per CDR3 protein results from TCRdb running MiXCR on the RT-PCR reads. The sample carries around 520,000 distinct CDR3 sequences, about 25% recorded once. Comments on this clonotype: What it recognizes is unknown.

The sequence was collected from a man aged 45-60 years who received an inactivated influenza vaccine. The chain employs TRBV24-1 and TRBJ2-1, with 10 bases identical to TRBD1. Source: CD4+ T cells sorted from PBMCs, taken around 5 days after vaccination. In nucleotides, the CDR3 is TGTGCCACCAGTGATCCCGGGACAGGGGTCAATGAGCAGTTCTTC. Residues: CATSDPGTGVNEQFF.